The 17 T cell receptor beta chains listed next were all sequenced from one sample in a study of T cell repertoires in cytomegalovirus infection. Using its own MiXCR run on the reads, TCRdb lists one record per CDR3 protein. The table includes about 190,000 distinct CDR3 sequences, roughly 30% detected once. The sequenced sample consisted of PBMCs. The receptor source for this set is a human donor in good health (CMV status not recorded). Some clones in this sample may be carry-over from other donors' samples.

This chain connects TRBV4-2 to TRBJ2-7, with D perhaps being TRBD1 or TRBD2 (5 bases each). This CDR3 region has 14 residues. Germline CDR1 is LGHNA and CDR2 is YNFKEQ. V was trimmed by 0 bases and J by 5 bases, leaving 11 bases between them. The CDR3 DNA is TGTGCCAGCAGCCAAGATGGGGAGACAGACGAGCAGTACTTC. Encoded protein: CASSQDGETDEQYF.

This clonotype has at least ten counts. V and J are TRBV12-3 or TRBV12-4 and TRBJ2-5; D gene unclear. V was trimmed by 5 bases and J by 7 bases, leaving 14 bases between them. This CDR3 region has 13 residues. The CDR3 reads CASSPNPAGTQYF. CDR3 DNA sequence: TGTGCCAGCAGTCCAAACCCGGCCGGGACCCAGTACTTC.

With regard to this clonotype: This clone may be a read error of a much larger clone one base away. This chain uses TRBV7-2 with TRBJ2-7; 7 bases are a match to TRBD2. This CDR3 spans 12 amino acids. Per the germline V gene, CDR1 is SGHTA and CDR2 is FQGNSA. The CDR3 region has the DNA TGTGCCAGCAGTCGGGGGGACTACGAGCAGTGCTTC. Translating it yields CASSRGDYEQCF.

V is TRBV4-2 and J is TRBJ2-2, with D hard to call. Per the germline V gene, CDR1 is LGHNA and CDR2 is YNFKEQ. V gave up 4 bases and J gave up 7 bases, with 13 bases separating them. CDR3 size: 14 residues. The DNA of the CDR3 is TGTGCCAGCAGCCCATTGGACGTTGGCGGGGAGCTGTTTTTT. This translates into CASSPLDVGGELFF.

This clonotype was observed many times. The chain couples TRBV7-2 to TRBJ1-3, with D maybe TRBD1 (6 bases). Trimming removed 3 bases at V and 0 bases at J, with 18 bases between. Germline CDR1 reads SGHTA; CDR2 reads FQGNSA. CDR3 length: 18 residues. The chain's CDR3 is CASSFRPLTGISGNTIYF. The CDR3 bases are TGTGCCAGCAGCTTCCGTCCTCTTACAGGGATCTCTGGAAACACCATATATTTT.

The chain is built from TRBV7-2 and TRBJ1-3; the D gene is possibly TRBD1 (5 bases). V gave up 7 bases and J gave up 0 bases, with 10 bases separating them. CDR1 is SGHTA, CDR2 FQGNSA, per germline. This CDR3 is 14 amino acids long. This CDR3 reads CASTFGASGNTIYF. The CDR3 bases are TGTGCCAGCACCTTCGGGGCCTCTGGAAACACCATATATTTT.

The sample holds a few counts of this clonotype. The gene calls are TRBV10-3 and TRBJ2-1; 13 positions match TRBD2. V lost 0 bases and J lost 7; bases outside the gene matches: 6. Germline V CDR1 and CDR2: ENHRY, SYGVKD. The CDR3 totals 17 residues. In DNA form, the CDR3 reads TGTGCCATCAGTGAGTCAACGGGACTAGCGGGACTTAATGAGCAGTTCTTC. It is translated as CAISESTGLAGLNEQFF.

CDR3 loop: CASSLEAAFSSGANVLTF. The CDR3 DNA reads TGTGCCAGCAGCTTAGAGGCCGCGTTCAGCTCTGGGGCCAACGTCCTGACTTTC. V and J are TRBV7-2 and TRBJ2-6; D is undetermined. The CDR3 length is 18 residues. Looked up from germline, CDR1 is SGHTA and CDR2 is FQGNSA. Trimming took off 1 base at V and 0 bases at J, with 13 bases between the two ends. Drawing the rest from reference TRBV7-2 and TRBJ2-6, the complete variable domain is GAGVSQSPSNKVTEKGKDVELRCDPISGHTALYWYRQSLGQGLEFLIYFQGNSAPDKSGLPSDRFSAERTGGSVSTLTIQRTQQEDSAVYLCASSLEAAFSSGANVLTFGAGSRLTVL.

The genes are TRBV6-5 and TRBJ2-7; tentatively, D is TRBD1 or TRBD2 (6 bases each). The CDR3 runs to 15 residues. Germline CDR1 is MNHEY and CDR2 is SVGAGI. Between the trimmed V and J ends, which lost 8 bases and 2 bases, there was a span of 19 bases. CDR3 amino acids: CASSRGGQKPYEQYF. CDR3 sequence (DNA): TGTGCCAGCTCAAGGGGAGGACAGAAGCCCTACGAGCAGTACTTC.

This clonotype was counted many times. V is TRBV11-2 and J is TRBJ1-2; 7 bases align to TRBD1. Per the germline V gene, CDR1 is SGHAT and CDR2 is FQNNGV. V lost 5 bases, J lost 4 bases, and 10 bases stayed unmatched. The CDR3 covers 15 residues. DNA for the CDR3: TGTGCCAGCAGCATAGGGGACAGAATTCTCTATGGCTACACCTTC. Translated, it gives CASSIGDRILYGYTF.

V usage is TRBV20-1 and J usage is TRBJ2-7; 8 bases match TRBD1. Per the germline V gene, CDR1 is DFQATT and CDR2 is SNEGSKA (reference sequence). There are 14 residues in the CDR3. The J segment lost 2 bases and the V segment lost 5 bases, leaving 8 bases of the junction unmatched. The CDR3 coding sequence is TGCAGTGCTCCATCGACAGGGGTCGCCTACGAGCAGTACTTC. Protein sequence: CSAPSTGVAYEQYF.

The CDR3 is CASSISSDSYNQPQHF. In DNA, the CDR3 is TGTGCCAGTAGTATTAGTTCGGACAGCTACAATCAGCCCCAGCATTTT. V gene TRBV19 combines with J gene TRBJ1-5, with TRBD1 as a possible D gene (6 bases). Germline CDR1 LNHDA, CDR2 SQIVND (reference sequence). This CDR3 is 16 amino acids long. Trimming removed 3 bases from V and 3 bases from J, with 15 bases in between.

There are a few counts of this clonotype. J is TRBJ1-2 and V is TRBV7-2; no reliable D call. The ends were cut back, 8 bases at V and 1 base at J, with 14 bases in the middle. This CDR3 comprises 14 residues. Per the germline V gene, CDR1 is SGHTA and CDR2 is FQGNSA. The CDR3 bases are TGTGCCAGCGGTCGGGAGGCGGGTAACTATGGCTACACCTTC. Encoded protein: CASGREAGNYGYTF.

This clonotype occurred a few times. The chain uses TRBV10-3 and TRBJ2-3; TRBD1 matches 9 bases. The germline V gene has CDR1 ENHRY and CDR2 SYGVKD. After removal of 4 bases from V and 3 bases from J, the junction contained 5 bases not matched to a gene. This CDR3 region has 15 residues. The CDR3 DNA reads TGTGCCATCAGTGGGGGACAGGGCGGGACAGATACGCAGTATTTT. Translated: CAISGGQGGTDTQYF.

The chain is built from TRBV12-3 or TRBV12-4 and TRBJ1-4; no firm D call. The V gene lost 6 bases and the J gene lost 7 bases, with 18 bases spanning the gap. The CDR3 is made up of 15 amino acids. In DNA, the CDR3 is TGTGCCAGCAGCACATCCGGGTTTCGGGGTGAAAAACTGTTTTTT. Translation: CASSTSGFRGEKLFF.

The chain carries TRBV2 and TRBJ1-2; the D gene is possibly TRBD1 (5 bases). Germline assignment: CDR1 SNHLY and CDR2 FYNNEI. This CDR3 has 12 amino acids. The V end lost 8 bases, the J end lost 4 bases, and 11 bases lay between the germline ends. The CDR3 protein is CASGTDPYGYTF. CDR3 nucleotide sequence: TGTGCCAGCGGGACGGACCCCTATGGCTACACCTTC.

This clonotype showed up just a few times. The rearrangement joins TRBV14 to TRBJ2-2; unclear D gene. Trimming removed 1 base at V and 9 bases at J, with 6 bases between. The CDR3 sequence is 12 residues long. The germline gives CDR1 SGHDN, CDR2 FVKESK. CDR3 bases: TGTGCCAGCAGCCAAGGACTCCGGGAGCTGTTTTTT. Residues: CASSQGLRELFF.